This TCR beta chain was profiled in a study of PD-L1 blockade in urothelial cancer. Using immunoSEQ multiplex PCR, the repertoire was profiled, and TCRdb retains in-frame clones only, with some absent. The sample shows some 84,000 clones, approximately 90% of them seen only once. V gave up 3 bases and J gave up 5 bases; unmatched junction bases: 4. This CDR3 has 15 residues. CDR1 is MDHEN, CDR2 SYDVKM, per germline. The specimen comprised PBMCs, sampled around atezolizumab (anti-PD-L1) treatment. This chain joins TRBV28 and TRBJ2-3; TRBD1 matches 11 bases. The receptor comes from a woman between 65 and 79 years old with urothelial cancer. CDR3 nucleotides: TGTGCCAGCAGTTTGGGACAGGGGGATGTAGATACGCAGTATTTT. Its translation is CASSLGQGDVDTQYF.